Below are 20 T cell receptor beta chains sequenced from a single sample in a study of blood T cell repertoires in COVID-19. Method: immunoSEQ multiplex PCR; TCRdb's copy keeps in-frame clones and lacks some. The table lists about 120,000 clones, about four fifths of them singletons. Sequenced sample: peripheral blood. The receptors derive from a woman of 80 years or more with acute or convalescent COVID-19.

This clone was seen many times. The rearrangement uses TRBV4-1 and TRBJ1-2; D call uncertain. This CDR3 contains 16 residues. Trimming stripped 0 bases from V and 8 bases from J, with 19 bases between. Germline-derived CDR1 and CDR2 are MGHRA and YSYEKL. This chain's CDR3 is CASSQDITRTPGGYTF. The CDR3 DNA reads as TGCGCCAGCAGCCAAGATATAACCCGCACCCCGGGAGGCTACACCTTC.

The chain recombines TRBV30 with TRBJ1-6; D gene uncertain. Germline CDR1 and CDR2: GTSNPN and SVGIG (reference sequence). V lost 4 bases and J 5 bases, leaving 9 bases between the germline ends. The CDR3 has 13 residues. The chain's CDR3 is CAWTKIDNSPLHF. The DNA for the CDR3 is TGTGCCTGGACTAAGATCGATAATTCACCCCTCCACTTT.

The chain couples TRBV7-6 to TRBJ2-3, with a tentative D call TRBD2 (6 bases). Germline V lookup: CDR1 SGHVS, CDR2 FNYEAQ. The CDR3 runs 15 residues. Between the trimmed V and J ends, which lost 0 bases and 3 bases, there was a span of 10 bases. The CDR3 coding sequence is TGTGCCAGCAGCTTAGCGCCAGGGAGGACAGATACGCAGTATTTT. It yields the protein CASSLAPGRTDTQYF. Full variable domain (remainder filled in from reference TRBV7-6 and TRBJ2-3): GAGVSQSPRYKVTKRGQDVALRCDPISGHVSLYWYRQALGQGPEFLTYFNYEAQQDKSGLPNDRFSAERPEGSISTLTIQRTEQRDSAMYRCASSLAPGRTDTQYFGPGTRLTVL.

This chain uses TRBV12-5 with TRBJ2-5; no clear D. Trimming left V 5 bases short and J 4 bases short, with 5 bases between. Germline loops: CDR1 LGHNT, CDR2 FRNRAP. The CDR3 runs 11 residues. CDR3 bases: TGTGCTAGTGGTACCGGAGAGACCCAGTACTTC. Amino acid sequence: CASGTGETQYF.

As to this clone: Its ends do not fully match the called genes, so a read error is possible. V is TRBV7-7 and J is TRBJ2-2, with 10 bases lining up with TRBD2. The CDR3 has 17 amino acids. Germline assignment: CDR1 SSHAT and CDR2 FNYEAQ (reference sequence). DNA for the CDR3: TGTGCTAGCAGCTCAGGACTAGCGGACGCGAACACCGGGGAGCTGTTTTTT. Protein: CASSSGLADANTGELFF.

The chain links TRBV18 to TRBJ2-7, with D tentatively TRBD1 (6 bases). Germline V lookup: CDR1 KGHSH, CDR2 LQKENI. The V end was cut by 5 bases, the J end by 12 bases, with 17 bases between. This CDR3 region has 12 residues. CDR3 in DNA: TGTGCCAGCTCAACCACAAACAGGGTACGGTACTTC. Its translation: CASSTTNRVRYF.

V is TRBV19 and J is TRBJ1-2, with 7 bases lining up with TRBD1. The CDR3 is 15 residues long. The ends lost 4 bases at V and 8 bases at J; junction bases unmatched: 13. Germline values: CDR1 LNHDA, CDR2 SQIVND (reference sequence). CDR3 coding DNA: TGTGCCAGTAGTACGTCGTTGGGACAGATTATCGGCTACACCTTC. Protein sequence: CASSTSLGQIIGYTF.

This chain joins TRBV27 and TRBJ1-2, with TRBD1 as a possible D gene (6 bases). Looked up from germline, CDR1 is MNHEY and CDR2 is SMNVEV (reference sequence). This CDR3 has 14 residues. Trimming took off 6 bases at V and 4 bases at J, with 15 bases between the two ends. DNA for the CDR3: TGTGCCAGCAGCCCTACAGGGATTTTCTATGGCTACACCTTC. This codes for CASSPTGIFYGYTF.

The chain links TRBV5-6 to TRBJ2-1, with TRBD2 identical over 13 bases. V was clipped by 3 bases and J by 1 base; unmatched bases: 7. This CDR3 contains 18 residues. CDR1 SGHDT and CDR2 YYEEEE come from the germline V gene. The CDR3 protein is CASSSLAGGPVSYNEQFF. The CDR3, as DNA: TGTGCCAGCAGCTCACTAGCGGGAGGGCCGGTGTCCTACAATGAGCAGTTCTTC.

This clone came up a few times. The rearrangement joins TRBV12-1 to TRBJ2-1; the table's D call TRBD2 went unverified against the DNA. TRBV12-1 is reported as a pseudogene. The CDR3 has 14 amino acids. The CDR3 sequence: CASSFGGTYNEQFF. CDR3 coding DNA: TGTGCCAGCAGCTTCGGCGGGACCTACAATGAGCAGTTCTTC.

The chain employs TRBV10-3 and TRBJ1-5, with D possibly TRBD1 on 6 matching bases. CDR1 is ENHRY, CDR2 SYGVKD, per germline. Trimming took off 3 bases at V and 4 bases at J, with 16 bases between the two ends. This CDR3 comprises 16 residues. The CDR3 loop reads CAISDPDRSPNQPQHF. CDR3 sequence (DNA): TGTGCCATCAGTGACCCCGACAGGTCCCCGAATCAGCCCCAGCATTTT.

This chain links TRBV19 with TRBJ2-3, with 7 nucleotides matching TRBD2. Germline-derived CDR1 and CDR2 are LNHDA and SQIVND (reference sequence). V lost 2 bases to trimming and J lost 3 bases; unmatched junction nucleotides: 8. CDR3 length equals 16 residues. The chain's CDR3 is CASSISRGSPTDTQYF. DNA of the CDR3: TGTGCCAGTAGTATATCCCGCGGGAGCCCGACAGATACGCAGTATTTT.

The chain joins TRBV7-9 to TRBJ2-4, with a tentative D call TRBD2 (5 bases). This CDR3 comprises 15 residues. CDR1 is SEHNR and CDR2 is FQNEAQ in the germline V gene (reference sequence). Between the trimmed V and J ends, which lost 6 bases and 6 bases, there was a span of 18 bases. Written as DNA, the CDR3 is TGTGCCAGCAGTTTTCCGGGGTCTACGGGAAACATTCAGTACTTC. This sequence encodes CASSFPGSTGNIQYF. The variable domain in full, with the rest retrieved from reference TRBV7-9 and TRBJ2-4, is DTGVSQNPRHKITKRGQNVTFRCDPISEHNRLYWYRQTLGQGPEFLTYFQNEAQLEKSRLLSDRFSAERPKGSFSTLEIQRTEQGDSAMYLCASSFPGSTGNIQYFGAGTRLSVL.

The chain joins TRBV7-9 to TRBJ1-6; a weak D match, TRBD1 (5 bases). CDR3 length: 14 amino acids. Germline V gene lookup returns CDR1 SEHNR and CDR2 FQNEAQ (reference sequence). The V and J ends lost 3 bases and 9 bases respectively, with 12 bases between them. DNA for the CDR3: TGTGCCAGCAGCTTCCGGGACTTGGGTTCACCCCTCCACTTT. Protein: CASSFRDLGSPLHF.

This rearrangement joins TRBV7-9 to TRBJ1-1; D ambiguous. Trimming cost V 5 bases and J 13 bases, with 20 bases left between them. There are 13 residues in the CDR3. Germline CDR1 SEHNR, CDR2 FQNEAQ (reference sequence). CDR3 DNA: TGTGCCAGCAGCCCCCTAAGCACCTCGGGAGGTTTCTTT. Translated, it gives CASSPLSTSGGFF.

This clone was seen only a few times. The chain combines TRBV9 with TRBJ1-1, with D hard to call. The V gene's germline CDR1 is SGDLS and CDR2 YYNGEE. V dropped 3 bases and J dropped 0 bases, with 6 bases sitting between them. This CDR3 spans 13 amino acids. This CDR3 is CASSADMNTEAFF. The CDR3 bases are TGTGCCAGCAGCGCCGACATGAACACTGAAGCTTTCTTT. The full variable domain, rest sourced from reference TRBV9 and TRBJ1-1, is DSGVTQTPKHLITATGQRVTLRCSPRSGDLSVYWYQQSLDQGLQFLIQYYNGEERAKGNILERFSAQQFPDLHSELNLSSLELGDSALYFCASSADMNTEAFFGQGTRLTVV.

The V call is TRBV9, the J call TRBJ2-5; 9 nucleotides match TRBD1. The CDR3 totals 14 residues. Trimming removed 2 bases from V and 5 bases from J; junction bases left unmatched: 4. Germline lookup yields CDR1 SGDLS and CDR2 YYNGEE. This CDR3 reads CASSVTGQGETQYF. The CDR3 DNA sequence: TGTGCCAGCAGCGTCACAGGACAGGGGGAGACCCAGTACTTC.

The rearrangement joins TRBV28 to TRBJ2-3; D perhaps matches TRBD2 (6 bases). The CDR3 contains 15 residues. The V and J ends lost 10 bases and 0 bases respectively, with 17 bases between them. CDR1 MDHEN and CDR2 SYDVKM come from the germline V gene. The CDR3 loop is CATNERGSSTDTQYF. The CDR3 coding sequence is TGTGCCACCAATGAACGGGGGTCTAGCACAGATACGCAGTATTTT.

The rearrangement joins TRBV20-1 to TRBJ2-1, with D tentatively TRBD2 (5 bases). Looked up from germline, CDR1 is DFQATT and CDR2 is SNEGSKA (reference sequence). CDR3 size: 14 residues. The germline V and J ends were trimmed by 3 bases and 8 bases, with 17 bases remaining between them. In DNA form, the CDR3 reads TGCAGTGCTAGTGGTAGGAGGAGGATAGATGAGCAGTTCTTC. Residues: CSASGRRRIDEQFF.

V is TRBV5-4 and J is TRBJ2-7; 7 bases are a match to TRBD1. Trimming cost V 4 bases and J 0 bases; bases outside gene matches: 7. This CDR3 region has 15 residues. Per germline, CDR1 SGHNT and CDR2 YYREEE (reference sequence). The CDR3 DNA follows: TGTGCCAGCAGCACCCGGGACAGAGGCTCCTACGAGCAGTACTTC. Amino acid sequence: CASSTRDRGSYEQYF.